These 3 T cell receptor beta chains share one sample of origin, sequenced in a study of shared clonotypes between healthy human individuals. Some clones are missing from TCRdb's copy, which holds only in-frame ones; the method was immunoSEQ multiplex PCR. The table includes approximately 500,000 clones, 90% to 97% detected once. Sequenced: naive CD4+ T cells sorted from blood. Subset specified: CD45RA+ positively selected. All receptors derive from a woman aged 25 to 39 in good health.

In this sample, this clone turned up once. This same CDR3 is encoded by further DNA sequences in the sample. The chain has TRBV5-1 and TRBJ1-1; D remains unclear. V was trimmed by 0 bases and J by 1 base, leaving 4 bases between them. The germline CDR1 and CDR2 sequences are SGHRS and YFSETQ. The CDR3 loop spans 13 amino acids. CDR3 residues: CASSLEANTEAFF. DNA of the CDR3: TGCGCCAGCAGCTTGGAAGCGAACACTGAAGCTTTCTTT.

The J gene is TRBJ2-7, the V gene TRBV5-5, with TRBD2 identical over 7 bases. The CDR3 is made up of 14 amino acids. Per germline, CDR1 SGHKS and CDR2 YYEKEE (reference sequence). Trimming removed 3 bases from V and 3 bases from J; junction bases left unmatched: 6. CDR3: CASSSKAGNYEQYF. DNA for the CDR3: TGTGCCAGCAGCTCGAAAGCGGGGAACTACGAGCAGTACTTC.

V gene TRBV18 combines with J gene TRBJ2-6; D possibly corresponds to TRBD2 (6 bases). In germline, CDR1 is KGHSH, CDR2 LQKENI. The V end was cut by 6 bases, the J end by 2 bases, with 14 bases between. The length of the CDR3 is 16 residues. Here the CDR3 DNA reads TGTGCCAGCTCCCCCCGCGGGGAACCTGGGGCCAACGTCCTGACTTTC. Encoded protein: CASSPRGEPGANVLTF.